The 20 T cell receptor beta chains presented below share a single source sample, sequenced in a study of cytotoxic CD8 clonotypes in ibrutinib-treated CLL. Measured with immunoSEQ multiplex PCR; TCRdb has only the in-frame clones, and not every one. This repertoire shows approximately 170,000 clones, nearly 90% found once; its top ten account for around 3.1%. Material: PBMCs, obtained at disease progression, from a patient treated with ibrutinib. These receptors were obtained from a human donor with chronic lymphocytic leukemia.

The V gene is TRBV2, the J gene TRBJ2-7; D gene unclear. V was cut by 2 bases and J by 3 bases, with 8 bases left in between. The CDR3 length is 13 residues. Per the germline V gene, CDR1 is SNHLY and CDR2 is FYNNEI. CDR3 DNA sequence: TGTGCCAGCAGTGAATACAGCATCTACGAGCAGTACTTC. It is translated as CASSEYSIYEQYF.

The rearrangement uses TRBV14 and TRBJ1-2; the D gene is possibly TRBD1 (5 bases). V was trimmed by 1 base and J by 9 bases, leaving 15 bases between them. CDR3 length equals 14 residues. The germline CDR1 and CDR2 sequences are SGHDN and FVKESK. The DNA for the CDR3 is TGTGCCAGCAGCCAAGTTCTAATTGAGGGGAGCTACACCTTC. Amino acid sequence: CASSQVLIEGSYTF.

The rearrangement joins TRBV19 to TRBJ1-3, with D unclear. V gave up 3 bases and J gave up 2 bases, with 26 bases separating them. The CDR3 contains 20 residues. Per germline, CDR1 LNHDA and CDR2 SQIVND (reference sequence). CDR3 sequence: CASSIGRGFSVASAGNTIYF. CDR3 bases: TGTGCCAGTAGTATCGGGCGGGGTTTTAGTGTCGCGTCAGCTGGAAACACCATATATTTT.

V is TRBV9 and J is TRBJ2-7, with D perhaps given as TRBD1 or TRBD2 (6 bases each). Germline V gene sequence: CDR1 SGDLS, CDR2 YYNGEE. The CDR3 spans 16 residues. V gave up 0 bases and J gave up 0 bases, with 13 bases separating them. The CDR3 DNA reads TGTGCCAGCAGCGTAGACGGCGGGACAAGCTCCTACGAGCAGTACTTC. Translating gives CASSVDGGTSSYEQYF. Full variable domain (remainder filled in from reference TRBV9 and TRBJ2-7): DSGVTQTPKHLITATGQRVTLRCSPRSGDLSVYWYQQSLDQGLQFLIQYYNGEERAKGNILERFSAQQFPDLHSELNLSSLELGDSALYFCASSVDGGTSSYEQYFGPGTRLTVT.

V is TRBV7-3 and J is TRBJ2-3, with D perhaps TRBD1 or TRBD2 (5 bases each). V was pared by 7 bases and J by 1 base, with 15 bases between. This CDR3 contains 15 residues. Germline V gene data show CDR1 as SGHTA and CDR2 as FQGTGA. The CDR3 loop reads CASTEGLVGTDTQYF. As DNA, the CDR3 is TGTGCCAGCACCGAGGGGTTAGTCGGCACAGATACGCAGTATTTT.

The chain employs TRBV9 and TRBJ2-2; 8 nucleotides line up with TRBD1. Trimming cost V 7 bases and J 2 bases; bases outside gene matches: 7. Germline V CDR1 and CDR2: SGDLS, YYNGEE. This CDR3 spans 15 amino acids. The CDR3 nucleotides are TGTGCCAGCCGGGGCAGGGGGCCTAACACCGGGGAGCTGTTTTTT. Amino acids: CASRGRGPNTGELFF.

The chain is built from TRBV7-9 and TRBJ2-7; 7 positions agree with TRBD2. Looked up from germline, CDR1 is SEHNR and CDR2 is FQNEAQ (reference sequence). Trimming at V came to 5 bases and at J to 5 bases, leaving 3 bases not matched to a gene. This CDR3 spans 12 amino acids. CDR3: CASSSGNNEQYF. The CDR3 coding sequence is TGTGCCAGCAGCAGCGGGAACAACGAGCAGTACTTC.

This clone was picked up a small number of times. The CDR3: CASSLSQGSQPQHF. CDR3 nucleotides: TGTGCCAGCAGCTTATCTCAGGGGAGTCAGCCCCAGCATTTT. V usage is TRBV11-2 and J usage is TRBJ1-5; tentative D call: TRBD1 (6 bases). Germline V CDR1 and CDR2: SGHAT, FQNNGV. CDR3 length equals 14 residues. The germline V and J ends were trimmed by 2 bases and 6 bases, with 11 bases remaining between them.

The chain uses TRBV4-3 and TRBJ2-2, with TRBD1 identical over 8 bases. This CDR3 is built from 15 residues. J was trimmed by 0 bases and V by 4 bases; bases with no gene match: 1. Germline V CDR1 and CDR2: LGHNA, YSLEER. The CDR3 nucleotides read TGCGCCAGCAGCCCGGGACAGGCGAACACCGGGGAGCTGTTTTTT. This encodes CASSPGQANTGELFF.

Here the CDR3 DNA reads TGTGCCAGTAGCAAACTTCCACAGGGGGTTTATAATGAAAAACTGTTTTTT. It specifies CASSKLPQGVYNEKLFF. This chain connects TRBV19 to TRBJ1-4; 8 positions match TRBD1. In germline, CDR1 is LNHDA, CDR2 SQIVND (reference sequence). The CDR3 spans 17 residues. After removal of 6 bases from V and 4 bases from J, the junction contained 13 bases not matched to a gene.

CDR3: CSVGRAGVTYEQYF. The CDR3 DNA sequence: TGCAGCGTTGGCCGAGCGGGAGTAACCTACGAGCAGTACTTC. V and J are TRBV29-1 and TRBJ2-7; TRBD2 matches 8 bases. J gave up 2 bases and V 4 bases, and 7 bases lay outside the gene matches. Germline V lookup: CDR1 SQVTM, CDR2 ANQGSEA. The CDR3 loop spans 14 amino acids.

This chain uses TRBV18 with TRBJ2-5; 8 positions match TRBD2. The length of the CDR3 is 17 residues. The germline V gene has CDR1 KGHSH and CDR2 LQKENI. The J segment lost 2 bases and the V segment lost 3 bases, leaving 11 bases of the junction unmatched. Written as DNA, the CDR3 is TGTGCCAGCTCACCTAAGAGAAGGACTAGCTGGCAAGAGACCCAGTACTTC. Encoded protein: CASSPKRRTSWQETQYF.

The rearrangement links TRBV2 to TRBJ2-1, with D uncertain. Trimming left V 6 bases short and J 4 bases short, with 13 bases between. The CDR3 covers 14 residues. Per the germline V gene, CDR1 is SNHLY and CDR2 is FYNNEI. The CDR3 is CASSSRAGYNEQFF. The CDR3 DNA reads TGTGCCAGCAGCAGCCGCGCAGGATACAATGAGCAGTTCTTC.

In this sample, this clone turned up once. V is TRBV27 and J is TRBJ1-4, with a tentative D call TRBD1 (5 bases). The CDR3 is 16 residues long. Trimming removed 1 base at V and 8 bases at J, with 17 bases between. Germline lookup yields CDR1 MNHEY and CDR2 SMNVEV (reference sequence). The CDR3 here is CASSLFRLGGTEKLFF. CDR3 coding DNA: TGTGCCAGCAGTTTATTCCGGCTGGGGGGAACCGAAAAACTGTTTTTT.

The chain combines TRBV7-3 with TRBJ2-5; no reliable D call. Trimming cost V 1 base and J 1 base, with 7 bases left between them. Germline CDR1 SGHTA, CDR2 FQGTGA. The CDR3 is made up of 14 amino acids. CDR3 residues: CASSLIPGQETQYF. For the CDR3, the DNA is TGTGCCAGCAGCTTAATTCCGGGCCAAGAGACCCAGTACTTC.

As DNA, the CDR3 is TGCAGCGCCCGCGGCCACACCGGGGAGCTGTTTTTT. This sequence encodes CSARGHTGELFF. This chain uses TRBV29-1 with TRBJ2-2, with unresolved D. With 7 bases removed from V and 3 bases from J, the gap between germline ends came to 9 bases. CDR1 and CDR2 (germline): SQVTM, ANQGSEA. The CDR3 covers 12 residues.

The chain carries TRBV29-1 and TRBJ2-7, with D perhaps given as TRBD1 or TRBD2 (5 bases each). The V gene's germline CDR1 is SQVTM and CDR2 ANQGSEA. This CDR3 is built from 12 residues. Trimming shortened V by 6 bases and J by 1 base, and 10 bases separated the two germline ends. The CDR3 DNA sequence: TGCAGCGTCCGGGACGGGTCCTACGAGCAGTACTTC. Its protein is CSVRDGSYEQYF.

The chain is built from TRBV7-3 and TRBJ2-3, with 10 bases matching TRBD2. V was pared by 1 base and J by 3 bases, with 16 bases of the junction left unmatched. The germline V gene encodes CDR1 SGHTA and CDR2 FQGTGA. CDR3 length: 20 residues. CDR3 nucleotides: TGTGCCAGCAGCTTAAAGGGATGGGCTAGCGGGAGTGGGTTGACAGATACGCAGTATTTT. It yields the protein CASSLKGWASGSGLTDTQYF.

The chain combines TRBV10-3 with TRBJ2-7, with 7 bases aligning to TRBD2. The CDR3 has 14 residues. Germline values: CDR1 ENHRY, CDR2 SYGVKD. The V gene end was trimmed by 5 bases and the J gene end by 2 bases; junction bases not matched to a gene: 6. CDR3 residues: CAISSLADTYEQYF. CDR3 coding DNA: TGTGCCATCAGTAGCCTAGCGGATACCTACGAGCAGTACTTC.

The chain employs TRBV27 and TRBJ2-7, with TRBD2 matching 8 bases. Germline trimming cut 0 bases from V and 3 bases from J; bases unmatched to any gene: 4. The CDR3 loop spans 15 amino acids. Germline CDR1 reads MNHEY; CDR2 reads SMNVEV (reference sequence). CDR3 coding DNA: TGTGCCAGCAGTTTATCCAACCGGGGGGGCTACGAGCAGTACTTC. It translates to CASSLSNRGGYEQYF.